This T cell receptor beta chain was retrieved from a study of T cells in tuberculosis. In the study overall: CD1B tetramers identified T cells specific for mycobacterial lipid GMM. General observations from the study: Some low-affinity tetramer-binding T cells may be absent from this sample.

Deletions cut 1 base from V and 0 bases from J, with 6 bases between. This CDR3 contains 14 residues. Germline V gene data show CDR1 as KGHSH and CDR2 as LQKENI. After thawing and overnight rest, PBMC were stained with GMM-loaded CD1B tetramer, viability dye and anti-CD3 for sorting. C32 glucose monomycolate from Rhodococcus equi was loaded onto the CD1B tetramers. PBMC for tetramer sorting were first depleted of CD14-expressing monocytes. Here immunoSEQ multiplex PCR was the method, and the copy in TCRdb shows in-frame clones only, minus some. The sample consists of 80,000 to 90,000 clones, more than 75% of them appearing once.

The clonotype originates from an adult woman with latent tuberculosis. The chain links TRBV18 to TRBJ1-2; no reliable D call. The sample was CD1b-GMM tetramer-negative cells sorted from PBMCs. CDR3 coding DNA: TGTGCCAGCTCACCACTTTCTACTAACTATGGCTACACCTTC. Its protein product is CASSPLSTNYGYTF.